The clone carrying this T cell receptor beta chain was seen once. Its cognate antigen is unknown. The sample is drawn from a study of cytomegalovirus exposure and HLA in healthy donors. Primers included in the PCR were 60 Vbeta and 13 Jbeta primers. The data were produced by immunoSEQ multiplex PCR, yet TCRdb's version contains in-frame clones alone and is incomplete. The table has 95,000 to 150,000 clones, about 76% seen once; the top ten hold approximately 2.2%. The V gene's germline CDR1 is SGHNT and CDR2 YYREEE (reference sequence). The CDR3 contains 15 residues. V gave up 5 bases and J gave up 2 bases, with 16 bases separating them. Broader study findings: Most TCR sequences were uncommon, yet certain public TCRs appeared in many donors.

Sequencing was performed on PBMCs. This sequence joins TRBV5-4 and TRBJ1-2; a possible D gene is TRBD1 (5 bases). The receptor's source is a middle-aged woman in good health and CMV-seronegative. The CDR3 reads CASRTWFGGNYGYTF. The CDR3, as DNA: TGTGCCAGCAGAACTTGGTTCGGGGGAAACTATGGCTACACCTTC.